The T cell receptor beta chain under discussion was sequenced for a study of cytomegalovirus exposure and HLA in healthy donors (dated 2017 in TCRdb). About the investigation overall: According to a later analysis, the 120 validation repertoires were produced on the same platform as the 666 repertoires of the first cohort. The aim of the study was to test whether cataloging public T cell receptors could identify signatures of past pathogen exposure. Along with the approximately 650-subject first cohort, a separate validation cohort of over 90 different subjects was used. The study combined high-throughput TCR immunosequencing, statistical association of individual TCRs with disease status, and machine learning to predict cytomegalovirus infection status. Overall results and qualifications from the work: In vitro tests confirmed that three of the cytomegalovirus-associated TCR beta chains recognize cytomegalovirus antigens. While some public TCRs were present in many individuals, most TCR sequences turned up only very rarely across donors. The authors suggested that the approach could potentially be generalized to other disease states and immunological phenotypes. A total of 150 to 200 TCR beta chains were listed by the study as associated with cytomegalovirus. All 120 or so repertoires were used to score co-occurrence in the validation cohort in a later analysis, because that analysis had no HLA typing for the cohort. The classifier was reported to diagnose cytomegalovirus status with high specificity and sensitivity in both the original cohort and the validation cohort. A later analysis found that TCRs clustered in the first cohort also tended to co-occur in the roughly 110 validation repertoires, with about 94% of cluster scores above 0.

To prepare the library, the immunoSEQ multiplex PCR assay was applied. Per the original workflow: To diagnose cytomegalovirus status from the catalog of TCR beta chain sequences, a statistical classification framework was built. TCRdb retrieved this table from immuneACCESS and kept in-frame rearrangements only. Not all clones are present; in checked studies, unresolved V genes account for under half, and no reason is known for the remainder. V and J calls plus clone size are reproduced from that table; the DNA served to infer D and trimming. In this sample the table shows around 300,000 clones, 88% of which occur a single time. Roughly 0.93% of the sample lies in the top ten. Separate from the roughly 700-subject first cohort, the validation cohort of 95 to 150 subjects was the group to which the donors belonged. Note on this clone: The target of this receptor is not known. Base qualities are not recorded, but no much larger clone differs from it by a single base.

The CDR3 sequence holds 16 residues, the cysteine and phenylalanine included. Of all the DNA, just the CDR3 is kept, 48 bases in frame from base 1. Trimming leaves V shorter by 3 bases and J shorter by 0 bases, with the junction holding 9 bases beyond the gene matches. CDR1 and CDR2 are read off the germline V gene as SGHRS and YFSETQ. Recombination linked TRBV5-1 to TRBJ2-7, with 7 central nucleotides matching TRBD1. The sequence was obtained from a woman between 18 and 30 years old in good health and CMV-seronegative. Sequencing input: PBMCs. The bases are TGCGCCAGCAGCTCAAGCCCGACAGGGAGCTCCTACGAGCAGTACTTC. This translates into CASSSSPTGSSYEQYF. The full variable domain, completed from the reference TRBV5-1 and TRBJ2-7 proteins outside the CDR3, reads KAGVTQTPRYLIKTRGQQVTLSCSPISGHRSVSWYQQTPGQGLQFLFEYFSETQRNKGNFPGRFSGRQFSNSRSEMNVSTLELGDSALYLCASSSSPTGSSYEQYFGPGTRLTVT.